This TCR beta chain was documented in a study of control samples from healthy donors and cancer patients. This table comes from immunoSEQ multiplex PCR, and its TCRdb copy is limited to in-frame clones, with some not included. The sample records 150,000 to 200,000 clones, just over 90% being singletons. CDR3 length equals 14 residues. Germline CDR1 reads SGHVS; CDR2 reads FNYEAQ. V lost 5 bases and J 5 bases, leaving 12 bases between the germline ends. This clonotype was obtained from a man aged 25 to 40 in good health. The chain couples TRBV7-6 to TRBJ1-4; D is unresolved. Sequencing input: blood. The CDR3 is CASSHVSDNEKLFF. The CDR3 region has the DNA TGTGCCAGCAGCCACGTATCGGACAATGAAAAACTGTTTTTT.